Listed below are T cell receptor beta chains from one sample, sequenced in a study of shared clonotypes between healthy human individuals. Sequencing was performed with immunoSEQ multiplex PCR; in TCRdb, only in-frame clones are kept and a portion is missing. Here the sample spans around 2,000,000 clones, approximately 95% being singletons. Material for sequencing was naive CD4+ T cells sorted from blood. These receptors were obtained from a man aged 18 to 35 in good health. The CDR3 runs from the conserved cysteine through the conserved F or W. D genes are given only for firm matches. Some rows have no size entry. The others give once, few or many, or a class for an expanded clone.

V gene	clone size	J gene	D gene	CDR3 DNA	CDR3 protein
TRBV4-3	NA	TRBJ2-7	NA	TGCGCCAGCAGACTAAACTGGAACTCCTACGAGCAGTACTTC	CASRLNWNSYEQYF
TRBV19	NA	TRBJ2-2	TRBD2	TGTGCCAGTAGTAAACGGGGACTAGTTACCGGGGAGCTGTTTTTT	CASSKRGLVTGELFF
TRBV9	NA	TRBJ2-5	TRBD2	TGTGCCAGCAGCGTAGGACTAGCGACACAAGAGACCCAGTACTTC	CASSVGLATQETQYF
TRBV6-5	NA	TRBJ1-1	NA	TGTGCCAGCAGTAGCCCCGGGGCTATGAACACTGAAGCTTTCTTT	CASSSPGAMNTEAFF
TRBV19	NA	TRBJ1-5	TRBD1	TGTGCCAGTAGACAGGGGAATCAGCCCCAGCATTTT	CASRQGNQPQHF
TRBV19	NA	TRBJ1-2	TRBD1	TGTGCCAGTAGTACCCGGACAGGGGTTAACTATGGCTACACCTTC	CASSTRTGVNYGYTF
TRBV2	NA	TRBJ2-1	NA	TGTGCCAGCAGTGAACTTGGTGGCTCCTACAATGAGCAGTTCTTC	CASSELGGSYNEQFF
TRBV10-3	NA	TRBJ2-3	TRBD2	TGTGCCATCAGTGGGGCACTAGCGGGATCAGATACGCAGTATTTT	CAISGALAGSDTQYF
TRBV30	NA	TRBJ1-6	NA	TGTGCCTGGAGTCCGGCGGGGGGGGGTAATTCACCCCTCCACTTT	CAWSPAGGGNSPLHF
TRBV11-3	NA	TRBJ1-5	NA	TGTGCCAGCAGCTTAGTCTCCAGGGGAAATAGCAATCAGCCCCAGCATTTT	CASSLVSRGNSNQPQHF
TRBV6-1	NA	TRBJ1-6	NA	TGTGCCAGCAGTGACCGGGAGAATGGGGATTCACCCCTCCACTTT	CASSDRENGDSPLHF
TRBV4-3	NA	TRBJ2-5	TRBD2	TGCGCCAGCAGCCAAGACACTAGCGGGAACCAAGAGACCCAGTACTTC	CASSQDTSGNQETQYF
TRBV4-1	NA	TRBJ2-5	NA	TGCGCCAGCAGCCAACAGGGGCGAGAGACCCAGTACTTC	CASSQQGRETQYF
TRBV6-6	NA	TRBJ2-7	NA	TGTGCCAGCAGTTGGTTGACAGGAAGTTACGAGCAGTACTTC	CASSWLTGSYEQYF
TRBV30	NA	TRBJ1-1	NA	TGTGCCTGGAGTGCAAGGGGCGCATCTAGGACTGAAGCTTTCTTT	CAWSARGASRTEAFF
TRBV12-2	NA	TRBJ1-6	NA	TGTGCAAGAACCCGACGGTATAATTCACCCCTCCACTTT	CARTRRYNSPLHF
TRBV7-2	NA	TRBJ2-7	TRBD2	TGTGCCAGCAGCTTAGCGGAAACTAGCGTTTACGAGCAGTACTTC	CASSLAETSVYEQYF
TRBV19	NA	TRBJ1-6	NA	TGTGCCAGTACCCCCGGGACACTAAATTCACCCCTCCACTTT	CASTPGTLNSPLHF
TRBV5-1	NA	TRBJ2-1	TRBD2	TGCGCCAGCAGCCCGGGCGGGAGTCAGGTCTATGAGCAGTTCTTC	CASSPGGSQVYEQFF
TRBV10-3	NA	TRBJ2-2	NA	TGTGCCTCACTGAGGACTGCTAACACCGGGGAGCTGTTTTTT	CASLRTANTGELFF
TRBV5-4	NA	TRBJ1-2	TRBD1	TGTGCCAGCAGTTTACCGACAGGGGTTGTGGGTGGCTACACCTTC	CASSLPTGVVGGYTF
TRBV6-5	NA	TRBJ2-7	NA	TGTGCCAGCAGTTCTCCAGGGGACGGGTACGAGCAGTACTTC	CASSSPGDGYEQYF
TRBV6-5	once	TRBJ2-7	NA	TGTGCCAGCACGAAAACTTGGGGGGCCTACGAGCAGTACTTC	CASTKTWGAYEQYF
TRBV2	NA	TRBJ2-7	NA	TGTGCCAGCAGAGTCGATTTAGGGGGCGAGCAGTACTTC	CASRVDLGGEQYF
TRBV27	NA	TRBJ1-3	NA	TGTGCCAGCAGTTCGGCTGGGGCAAAGGGAAACACCATATATTTT	CASSSAGAKGNTIYF
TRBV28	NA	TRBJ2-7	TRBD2	TGTGCCAGCAGTTTTAGCGGGGGGCTACCCGCCTACGAGCAGTACTTC	CASSFSGGLPAYEQYF
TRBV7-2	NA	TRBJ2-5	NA	TGTGCCAGCAGCTTAGTCGGTAATCGGGTAGGGGAGACCCAGTACTTC	CASSLVGNRVGETQYF
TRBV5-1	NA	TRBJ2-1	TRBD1	TGCGCCAGCAGCCCCGGGACAGGAGCGTACAATGAGCAGTTCTTC	CASSPGTGAYNEQFF
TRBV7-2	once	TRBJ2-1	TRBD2	TGTGCCAGCAGCTTAGTTCGACTAGCGGGCTACAATGAGCAGTTCTTC	CASSLVRLAGYNEQFF
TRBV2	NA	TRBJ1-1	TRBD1	TGTGCCAGCAGGAGACAGGGGTTGAACACTGAAGCTTTCTTT	CASRRQGLNTEAFF
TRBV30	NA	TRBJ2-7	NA	TGTGCCTGGAGGGACAGCTACGAGCAGTACTTC	CAWRDSYEQYF
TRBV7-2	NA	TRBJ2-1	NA	TGTGCCAGCAGCAAAGGGCCAACGGGGAATGAGCAGTTCTTC	CASSKGPTGNEQFF
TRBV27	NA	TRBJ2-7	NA	TGTGCCAGCAGTTTCAAGCCGAGCTCCTACGAGCAGTACTTC	CASSFKPSSYEQYF